Listed below are T cell receptor beta chains from one sample, sequenced in a study of Ad26.COV2.S vaccination and SARS-CoV-2 variants. Generated by immunoSEQ multiplex PCR, the TCRdb table keeps only in-frame clones and is missing some. The repertoire holds roughly 320,000 clones, with around 84% as singletons. The sample consisted of peripheral blood, taken in a trial of Ad26.COV2.S vaccine versus placebo. The receptor source for this set is a person aged 18-65 years who received the Ad26.COV2.S COVID-19 vaccine or a placebo. CDR3s include the opening cysteine and the closing phenylalanine or tryptophan. Each record gives: J gene, V gene, CDR3 protein.

J: TRBJ2-7; V: TRBV7-2; CDR3: CASSPLHRVGYEQYF
J: TRBJ2-1; V: TRBV5-1; CDR3: CASSPSDWYNEQFF
J: TRBJ2-7; V: TRBV10-2; CDR3: CASSSGTGTYEQYF
J: TRBJ1-5; V: TRBV3-1/TRBV3-2; CDR3: CASSQGSQPQHF
J: TRBJ2-7; V: TRBV7-8; CDR3: CASSFSQVSYEQYF
J: TRBJ1-1; V: TRBV4-2; CDR3: CASSQRGHRTEAFF
J: TRBJ2-7; V: TRBV6-5; CDR3: CASGQEHSYEQYF
J: TRBJ2-1; V: TRBV7-6; CDR3: CASSPSVAGGYNEQFF
J: TRBJ1-2; V: TRBV6-5; CDR3: CASSFLRGHYGYTF
J: TRBJ2-3; V: TRBV5-4; CDR3: CATTLGVKTDTQYF
J: TRBJ1-3; V: TRBV9; CDR3: CASSARQGGPIYF
J: TRBJ2-3; V: TRBV5-6; CDR3: CASSPGGTSGRTDTQYF
J: TRBJ1-2; V: TRBV4-3; CDR3: CASSQDRGAFYGYTF
J: TRBJ1-5; V: TRBV19; CDR3: CASSIPFTGTVGNQPQHF
J: TRBJ2-5; V: TRBV3-1/TRBV3-2; CDR3: CASSQGTIGETQYF
J: TRBJ2-1; V: TRBV5-6; CDR3: CASSAGLAQFPQQFF
J: TRBJ2-7; V: TRBV16; CDR3: CASSCPQASPTYEQYF
J: TRBJ2-7; V: TRBV5-1; CDR3: CASSSETGAVYEQYF
J: TRBJ2-7; V: TRBV20-1; CDR3: CSASDRSTYEQYF
J: TRBJ2-6; V: TRBV30; CDR3: CAWSTILGGANVLTF
J: TRBJ1-6; V: TRBV6-2/TRBV6-3; CDR3: CASSLAPASSFGNSPLHF
J: TRBJ2-5; V: TRBV1; CDR3: CTSSQNSGETQYF
J: TRBJ2-7; V: TRBV7-2; CDR3: CASSLMGQGSYEQYF
J: TRBJ2-7; V: TRBV6-5; CDR3: CASTGRAISYEQYF
J: TRBJ1-5; V: TRBV4-1; CDR3: CASSQDWPGNSNQPQHF
J: TRBJ1-2; V: TRBV15; CDR3: CATSADREDYGYTF
J: TRBJ2-1; V: TRBV6-2/TRBV6-3; CDR3: CASSYSGTVQYEQFF
J: TRBJ1-2; V: TRBV6-5; CDR3: CASSYSSSQGGTF
J: TRBJ1-1; V: TRBV2; CDR3: CASSPTGTDGAFF
J: TRBJ1-2; V: TRBV11-2; CDR3: CASSLGAGSNYGYTF
J: TRBJ2-1; V: TRBV30; CDR3: CAWSYGGQRHEQFF
J: TRBJ2-7; V: TRBV2; CDR3: CASSGKSYEQYF
J: TRBJ2-1; V: TRBV5-1; CDR3: CASSSLQGREQFF
J: TRBJ1-1; V: TRBV5-4; CDR3: CASSPGGFSMNTEAFF
J: TRBJ1-3; V: TRBV10-1; CDR3: CASSEPPWGKFSGNTIYF
J: TRBJ1-1; V: TRBV14; CDR3: CASSLRAGAGDTEAFF
J: TRBJ1-5; V: TRBV5-1; CDR3: CASSLGDGGRQPQHF
J: TRBJ2-3; V: TRBV2; CDR3: CASSEGEDTQYF
J: TRBJ1-5; V: TRBV19; CDR3: CASRTGQRYGNQPQHF
J: TRBJ2-2; V: TRBV21-1; CDR3: CASSLSGHFTGELFF
J: TRBJ1-1; V: TRBV10-3; CDR3: CAISTGTGVTEAFF